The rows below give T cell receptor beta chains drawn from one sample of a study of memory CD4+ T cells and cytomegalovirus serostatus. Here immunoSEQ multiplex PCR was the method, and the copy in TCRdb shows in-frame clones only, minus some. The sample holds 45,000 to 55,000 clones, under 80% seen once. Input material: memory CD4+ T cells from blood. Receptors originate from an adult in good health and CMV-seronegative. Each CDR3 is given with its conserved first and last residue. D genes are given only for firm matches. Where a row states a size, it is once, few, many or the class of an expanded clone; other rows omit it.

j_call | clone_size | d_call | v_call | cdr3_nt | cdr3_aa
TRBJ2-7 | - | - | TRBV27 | TGTGCCAGCAGGGGCAAGATGGTTAGGGGGGACGAGCAGTACTTC | CASRGKMVRGDEQYF
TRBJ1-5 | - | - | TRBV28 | TGTGCCAGCAGTTCCTTGACAGCCCTTAATCAGCCCCAGCATTTT | CASSSLTALNQPQHF
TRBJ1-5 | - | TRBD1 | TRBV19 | TGTGCCAGTAGTCCAGCAGGAGAGACAGGGGAAAAAAATCAGCCCCAGCATTTT | CASSPAGETGEKNQPQHF
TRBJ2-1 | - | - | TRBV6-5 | TGTGCCAGCAGTCAACAGGGCTACAATGAGCAGTTCTTC | CASSQQGYNEQFF
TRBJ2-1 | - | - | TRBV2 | TGTGCCAGCAGTGAAGCGGGCCAGGACAATGAGCAGTTCTTC | CASSEAGQDNEQFF
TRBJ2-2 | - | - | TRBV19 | TGTGCCAGTAGTATTTCAGGGAACACCGGGGAGCTGTTTTTT | CASSISGNTGELFF
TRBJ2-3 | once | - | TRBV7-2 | TGTGCCAGCAGCTACCCGGGACATGGCACAGATACGCAGTATTTT | CASSYPGHGTDTQYF
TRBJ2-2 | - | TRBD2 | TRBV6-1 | TGTGCCAGCCTTTCCGGGACTAGCGGGACAGGGGAGCTGTTTTTT | CASLSGTSGTGELFF
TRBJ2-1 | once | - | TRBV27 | TGTGCCAGCAGACACCGGGACGGTCTGTTTTTGGAGTTCTTC | CASRHRDGLFLEFF
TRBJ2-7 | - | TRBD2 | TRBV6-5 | TGTGCCAGCAGTTACGGGGGGGACCTCCACGAGCAGTACTTC | CASSYGGDLHEQYF
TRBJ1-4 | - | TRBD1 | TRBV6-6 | TGTGCCAGCAGGGGACCCGGACAGGGGCAGGAAAAACTGTTTTTT | CASRGPGQGQEKLFF
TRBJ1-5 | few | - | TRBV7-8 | TGTGCCAGCAGCCCTAGCAATCAGCCCCAGCATTTT | CASSPSNQPQHF
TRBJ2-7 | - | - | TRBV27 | TGTGCCAGCAGTTGCCCCCTGGCACTCGCGAGCTCCTACGAGCAGTACTTC | CASSCPLALASSYEQYF
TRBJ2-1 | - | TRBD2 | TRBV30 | TGTGCCTGGAGTGTAGTGGCTAGCGGGAGGTACAATGAGCAGTTCTTC | CAWSVVASGRYNEQFF
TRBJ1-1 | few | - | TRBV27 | TGTGCCAGCAGAACAAGGGAGGGCACTGAAGCTTTCTTT | CASRTREGTEAFF
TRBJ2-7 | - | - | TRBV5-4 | TGTGCCAGCAGCTTTGGGGCCAGGGTTCGCGACGAGCAGTACTTC | CASSFGARVRDEQYF
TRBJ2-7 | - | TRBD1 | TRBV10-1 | TGCGCCAGCAGTGGGGGACAGGGGGGCGAGCAGTACTTC | CASSGGQGGEQYF
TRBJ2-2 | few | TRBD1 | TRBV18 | TGTGCCAGCTCCTATTCGACAGGGATCGGGGAGCTGTTTTTT | CASSYSTGIGELFF
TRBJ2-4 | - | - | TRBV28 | TGTGCCAGCAGTCCCCGGGACCCAGGTAACATTCAGTACTTC | CASSPRDPGNIQYF
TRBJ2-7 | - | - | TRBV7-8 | TGTGCCAGCAGCCACCTGACACCCGGGGGCGAGCAGTACTTC | CASSHLTPGGEQYF
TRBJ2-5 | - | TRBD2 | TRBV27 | TGTGCCAGCAGTCCACGGATTCTAGCGGGAGTACTAGAGACCCAGTACTTC | CASSPRILAGVLETQYF
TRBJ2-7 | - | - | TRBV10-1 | TGCGCCAGCAGTGAGACAGGGACCTACGAGCAGTACTTC | CASSETGTYEQYF
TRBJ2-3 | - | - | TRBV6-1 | TGTGCCAGCAGTGTCCGGGGAAGCGGGAGCACAGATACGCAGTATTTT | CASSVRGSGSTDTQYF
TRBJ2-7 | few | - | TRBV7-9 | TGTGCCAGCAGCTTTCACTACGAGCAGTACTTC | CASSFHYEQYF
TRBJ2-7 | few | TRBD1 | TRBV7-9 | TGTGCCAGCAGCTCCCTCCGGGACAGGGGGCGAGTATCCTACGAGCAGTACTTC | CASSSLRDRGRVSYEQYF
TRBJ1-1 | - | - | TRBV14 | TGTGCCAGCAGCCGCCGCACTTCATGGGGGGCCGAGGAAGCTTTCTTT | CASSRRTSWGAEEAFF
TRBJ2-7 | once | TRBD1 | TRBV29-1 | TGCAGCGTTGTTATGTGGGGAAGGCAGGGGGCGAGGGAGCAGTACTTC | CSVVMWGRQGAREQYF
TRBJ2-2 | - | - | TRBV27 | TGTGCCAGCAGTTCTCGGGGGGCGCACACCGGGGAGCTGTTTTTT | CASSSRGAHTGELFF
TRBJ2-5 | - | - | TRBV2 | TGTGCCCCGAAGGGGGAGAGAGAAGAGACCCAGTACTTC | CAPKGEREETQYF
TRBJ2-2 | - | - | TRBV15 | TGTGCCACCAGCAGAGAAAGAGCTGTGGGGGAGCTGTTTTTT | CATSRERAVGELFF
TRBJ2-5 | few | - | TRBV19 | TGTGCCAGTAGCGACAGACCGCTGGAGACCCAGTACTTC | CASSDRPLETQYF
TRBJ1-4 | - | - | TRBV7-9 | TGTGCCAGCAGCTTAGAGGGAAGGCTTCGGGAAAAACTGTTTTTT | CASSLEGRLREKLFF
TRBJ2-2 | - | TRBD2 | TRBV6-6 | TGTGCCGGCTGGAGCGGGAGGTCGGACACCGGGGAGCTGTTTTTT | CAGWSGRSDTGELFF
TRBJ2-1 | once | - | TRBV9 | TGTGCCAGCAGCCGGACGCTAGAAGGATCCTACAATGAGCAGTTCTTC | CASSRTLEGSYNEQFF
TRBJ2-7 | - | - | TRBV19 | TGTGCCAGTAGTAACCCGGGCAGCGTCAGTTACGAGCAGTACTTC | CASSNPGSVSYEQYF
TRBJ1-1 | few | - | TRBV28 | TGTGCCAGCAGTCCCTCGGACAGATTGAACACTGAAGCTTTCTTT | CASSPSDRLNTEAFF
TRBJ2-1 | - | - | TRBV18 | TGTGCCAGCTCACCACAGGCGAATGAGCAGTTCTTC | CASSPQANEQFF
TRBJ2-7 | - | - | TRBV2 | TGTGCCAGCAAATTCGCCGTTTCCTACGAGCAGTACTTC | CASKFAVSYEQYF
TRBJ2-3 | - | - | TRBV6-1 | TGTGCCAGCAGTGAAGGTCTTCAGCTTAGCACAGATACGCAGTATTTT | CASSEGLQLSTDTQYF